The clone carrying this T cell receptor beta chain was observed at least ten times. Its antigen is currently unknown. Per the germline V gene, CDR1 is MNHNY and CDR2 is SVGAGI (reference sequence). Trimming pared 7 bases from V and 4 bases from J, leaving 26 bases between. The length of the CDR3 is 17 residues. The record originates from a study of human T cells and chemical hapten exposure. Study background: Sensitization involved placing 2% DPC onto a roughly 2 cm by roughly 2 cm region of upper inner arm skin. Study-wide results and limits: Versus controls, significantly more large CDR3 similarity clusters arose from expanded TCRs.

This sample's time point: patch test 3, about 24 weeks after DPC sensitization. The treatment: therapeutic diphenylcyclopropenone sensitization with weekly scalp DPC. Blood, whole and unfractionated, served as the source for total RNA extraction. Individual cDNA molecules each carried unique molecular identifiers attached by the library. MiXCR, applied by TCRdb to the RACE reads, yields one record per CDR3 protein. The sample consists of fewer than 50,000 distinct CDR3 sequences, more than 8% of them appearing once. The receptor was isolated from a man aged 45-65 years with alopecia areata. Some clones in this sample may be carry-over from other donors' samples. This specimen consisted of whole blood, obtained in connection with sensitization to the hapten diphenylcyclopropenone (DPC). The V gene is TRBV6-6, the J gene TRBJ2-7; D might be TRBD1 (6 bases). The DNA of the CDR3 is TGTGCCAGCATCGCCTCCAAGGGGGAAAGCCCCCTGTACGAGCAGTACTTC. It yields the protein CASIASKGESPLYEQYF.